These T cell receptor beta chains were read from a single sample in a study of T cell changes during pregnancy in multiple sclerosis. Clones were sequenced by immunoSEQ multiplex PCR, and TCRdb holds only the in-frame ones, with some missing. Among fewer than 130,000 clones listed, roughly 92% were seen once. Sequences were derived from peripheral blood, sampled after pregnancy. Every receptor here comes from a female donor with multiple sclerosis, enrolled in a pregnancy study. CDR3s include the opening cysteine and the closing phenylalanine or tryptophan. Each record gives: V gene, D gene, clone size, J gene, CDR3 DNA, CDR3 protein. A D gene is named only where the DNA matches it firmly. Clone size is stated in some rows and not others, as once, few, many or a class when expanded.

v_call: TRBV5-8
d_call: TRBD1
clone_size: once
j_call: TRBJ1-3
cdr3_nt: TGTGCCAGCAGCTTGGGACAGGGTGACTCTGGAAACACCATATATTTT
cdr3_aa: CASSLGQGDSGNTIYF

v_call: TRBV7-8
d_call: NA
clone_size: few
j_call: TRBJ1-2
cdr3_nt: TGTGCCAGCAGTAGGAGCGGGGGTTACTACACCTTC
cdr3_aa: CASSRSGGYYTF

v_call: TRBV27
d_call: TRBD1
clone_size: NA
j_call: TRBJ2-7
cdr3_nt: TGTGCCAGCAGTATCCTGGGACAGCAGTACGAGCAGTACTTC
cdr3_aa: CASSILGQQYEQYF

v_call: TRBV2
d_call: TRBD1
clone_size: NA
j_call: TRBJ2-7
cdr3_nt: TGTGCCAGCAGTGATAGCCAGGGGGCCGGGGAGCAGTACTTC
cdr3_aa: CASSDSQGAGEQYF

v_call: TRBV2
d_call: TRBD1
clone_size: NA
j_call: TRBJ1-2
cdr3_nt: TGTGCCAGCAGTGAAATTCAGGGGGGCTCTAACTATGGCTACACCTTC
cdr3_aa: CASSEIQGGSNYGYTF

v_call: TRBV6-1
d_call: NA
clone_size: NA
j_call: TRBJ1-1
cdr3_nt: TGTGCCAGCAGTGAAGTAGTCGGGACTGAAGCTTTCTTT
cdr3_aa: CASSEVVGTEAFF

v_call: TRBV9
d_call: NA
clone_size: NA
j_call: TRBJ1-6
cdr3_nt: TGTGCCAGCAGCGTAGAAATTGACTTCAATTCACCCCTCCACTTT
cdr3_aa: CASSVEIDFNSPLHF

v_call: TRBV5-1
d_call: TRBD1
clone_size: NA
j_call: TRBJ1-6
cdr3_nt: TGCGCCAGCAGCTTGGGTCGGGACAGGGTGGATTCACCCCTCCACTTT
cdr3_aa: CASSLGRDRVDSPLHF

v_call: TRBV7-2
d_call: TRBD1
clone_size: NA
j_call: TRBJ1-1
cdr3_nt: TGTGCCAGCAGCCGCATGACGGGACTTCCAGGGGGGACTGAAGCTTTCTTT
cdr3_aa: CASSRMTGLPGGTEAFF

v_call: TRBV21-1
d_call: NA
clone_size: NA
j_call: TRBJ1-5
cdr3_nt: TGTGCCAGCAGCAAAAGTGCAAGGGGAGTCCGCAGGGGAGACAATCAGCCCCAGCATTTT
cdr3_aa: CASSKSARGVRRGDNQPQHF

v_call: TRBV2
d_call: TRBD2
clone_size: NA
j_call: TRBJ2-1
cdr3_nt: TGTGCCAGCAGTAGACTAGCGGGGGGCATCCAGTACAATGAGCAGTTCTTC
cdr3_aa: CASSRLAGGIQYNEQFF

v_call: TRBV30
d_call: TRBD1
clone_size: few
j_call: TRBJ1-2
cdr3_nt: TGTGCCTGGGCGTGGACAGGGGGCAATCGGGTTTATGGCTACACCTTC
cdr3_aa: CAWAWTGGNRVYGYTF

v_call: TRBV5-4
d_call: TRBD1
clone_size: NA
j_call: TRBJ2-1
cdr3_nt: TGTGCCAGCAGCTTTAGACAGGGGGCCGACAATGAGCAGTTCTTC
cdr3_aa: CASSFRQGADNEQFF

v_call: TRBV10-3
d_call: NA
clone_size: NA
j_call: TRBJ1-1
cdr3_nt: TGTGCCATCAGTGAAGGAGGGGCAGAAGCTTTCTTT
cdr3_aa: CAISEGGAEAFF

v_call: TRBV19
d_call: NA
clone_size: NA
j_call: TRBJ2-7
cdr3_nt: TGTGCCAGTAAACAGGGAGCGGCCTACGAGCAGTACTTC
cdr3_aa: CASKQGAAYEQYF

v_call: TRBV7-6
d_call: TRBD2
clone_size: once
j_call: TRBJ2-7
cdr3_nt: TGTGCCAGCAGCCCTGCCTCTGATAGCGGGGATCCCTACGAGCAGTACTTC
cdr3_aa: CASSPASDSGDPYEQYF

v_call: TRBV6-5
d_call: NA
clone_size: NA
j_call: TRBJ2-7
cdr3_nt: TGTGCCAGCAGTTATGGTAAGGGGCACGAGCAGTACTTC
cdr3_aa: CASSYGKGHEQYF

v_call: TRBV6-1
d_call: TRBD2
clone_size: once
j_call: TRBJ2-3
cdr3_nt: TGTGCCAGCAGTGATGGGCGGGGGGGGAGCACAGATACGCAGTATTTT
cdr3_aa: CASSDGRGGSTDTQYF

v_call: TRBV5-1
d_call: NA
clone_size: once
j_call: TRBJ2-1
cdr3_nt: TGCGCCAGCGTGGAGGGGGCCCAACGGGAGCAGTTCTTC
cdr3_aa: CASVEGAQREQFF

v_call: TRBV7-9
d_call: NA
clone_size: NA
j_call: TRBJ1-2
cdr3_nt: TGTGCCAGCAGCTTTGTAGAGGTGGTCTATGGCTACACCTTC
cdr3_aa: CASSFVEVVYGYTF

v_call: TRBV4-2
d_call: TRBD2
clone_size: NA
j_call: TRBJ2-7
cdr3_nt: TGTGCCAGCAGCCACGCATGGACTAGCGCATACGAGCAGTACTTC
cdr3_aa: CASSHAWTSAYEQYF

v_call: TRBV27
d_call: NA
clone_size: NA
j_call: TRBJ1-5
cdr3_nt: TGTGCCAGCAGTTTGGGGGGGAATTTCTGGCCCCAGCATTTT
cdr3_aa: CASSLGGNFWPQHF

v_call: TRBV5-6
d_call: NA
clone_size: NA
j_call: TRBJ1-4
cdr3_nt: TGTGCCAGCAGCTGGAGGGGAAGGGATGAAAAACTGTTTTTT
cdr3_aa: CASSWRGRDEKLFF

v_call: TRBV7-6
d_call: NA
clone_size: NA
j_call: TRBJ2-2
cdr3_nt: TGTGCCAGCAGCTTAGGAGCCTCCAGCGTTAGCACCGGGGAGCTGTTTTTT
cdr3_aa: CASSLGASSVSTGELFF

v_call: TRBV2
d_call: TRBD1
clone_size: NA
j_call: TRBJ1-4
cdr3_nt: TGTGCCAGCAGTGAAGGGACAGGGCGGCCAAGTTTCACTAATGAAAAACTGTTTTTT
cdr3_aa: CASSEGTGRPSFTNEKLFF

v_call: TRBV6-5
d_call: NA
clone_size: NA
j_call: TRBJ1-1
cdr3_nt: TGTGCCAGCAGTTACTCAATGAGGAACACTGAAGCTTTCTTT
cdr3_aa: CASSYSMRNTEAFF

v_call: TRBV4-1
d_call: NA
clone_size: once
j_call: TRBJ1-5
cdr3_nt: TGCGCCAGCAGCCCGAGGGATTCAAGCAATCAGCCCCAGCATTTT
cdr3_aa: CASSPRDSSNQPQHF

v_call: TRBV6-1
d_call: NA
clone_size: NA
j_call: TRBJ1-2
cdr3_nt: TGTGCCATTGACACTGCCTATAACTATGGCTACACCTTC
cdr3_aa: CAIDTAYNYGYTF

v_call: TRBV6-5
d_call: NA
clone_size: NA
j_call: TRBJ1-3
cdr3_nt: TGTGCCAGCAGTTACTCGAACTCTCACTCTGGAAACACCATATATTTT
cdr3_aa: CASSYSNSHSGNTIYF

v_call: TRBV5-5
d_call: NA
clone_size: NA
j_call: TRBJ2-7
cdr3_nt: TGTGCCAGCAGCTTGTCGTCGGGTTCCAACTACGAGCAGTACTTC
cdr3_aa: CASSLSSGSNYEQYF

v_call: TRBV29-1
d_call: TRBD1
clone_size: NA
j_call: TRBJ2-1
cdr3_nt: TGCAGCGTGCTGGGACAGGGGTCCTACAATGAGCAGTTCTTC
cdr3_aa: CSVLGQGSYNEQFF

v_call: TRBV7-9
d_call: TRBD1
clone_size: once
j_call: TRBJ2-7
cdr3_nt: TGTGCCAGCAGCTCGTCCTCAGGGGGCCGGCGGGGCGAGCAGTACTTC
cdr3_aa: CASSSSSGGRRGEQYF

v_call: TRBV2
d_call: TRBD2
clone_size: NA
j_call: TRBJ2-1
cdr3_nt: TGTGCCAGCAGGTTAGCGGGGGGCTACAATGAGCAGTTCTTC
cdr3_aa: CASRLAGGYNEQFF